Shown below are 13 T cell receptor beta chains from a single sample sequenced in a study of blood T cell repertoires in COVID-19. This table comes from immunoSEQ multiplex PCR, and its TCRdb copy is limited to in-frame clones, with some not included. The sample has approximately 120,000 clones, roughly 86% seen once. The sample consisted of peripheral blood. Receptors were obtained from a woman between 45 and 65 years old who had recovered from COVID-19.

The chain links TRBV3-1 (or the pseudogene TRBV3-2) to TRBJ1-2, with D perhaps TRBD1 (5 bases). CDR3 size: 13 residues. V lost 4 bases and J 3 bases, leaving 9 bases between the germline ends. Germline-derived CDR1 and CDR2 are LGHDT and YNNKEL (reference sequence). The CDR3 DNA reads as TGTGCCAGCAGCCTCGGACAATACTATGGCTACACCTTC. Translating gives CASSLGQYYGYTF.

V gene TRBV7-9 combines with J gene TRBJ1-2, with TRBD1 as a possible D gene (6 bases). Per the germline V gene, CDR1 is SEHNR and CDR2 is FQNEAQ (reference sequence). This CDR3 contains 13 residues. The ends were cut back, 5 bases at V and 8 bases at J, with 15 bases in the middle. Here the CDR3 reads CASSPQQGLGYTF. DNA of the CDR3: TGTGCCAGCAGCCCCCAACAGGGCCTGGGCTACACCTTC.

The chain has TRBV24-1 and TRBJ1-2; 9 nucleotides match TRBD1. After removal of 2 bases from V and 6 bases from J, the junction contained 9 bases not matched to a gene. This CDR3 is 16 amino acids long. Germline V lookup: CDR1 KGHDR, CDR2 SFDVKD. The chain's CDR3 is CATSDSGTGNRNGYTF. The CDR3 DNA is TGTGCCACCAGTGATTCCGGGACAGGGAATCGGAATGGCTACACCTTC.

This rearrangement joins TRBV7-6 to TRBJ1-4; the match to TRBD1 covers 7 bases. Germline V gene sequence: CDR1 SGHVS, CDR2 FNYEAQ. CDR3 size: 19 residues. V trimming: 1 base; J trimming: 6 bases; junction bases outside the gene matches: 17. CDR3 nucleotide sequence: TGTGCCAGCAGCTTAGGATTAGGGGAGACAGGGAGGAGATATGAAAAACTGTTTTTT. This codes for CASSLGLGETGRRYEKLFF.

DNA of the CDR3: TGTGCCTCGCGCCAGGGGGCAGATACGCAGTATTTT. Residues: CASRQGADTQYF. The J gene is TRBJ2-3, the V gene TRBV30; TRBD1 aligns across 7 bases. The ends lost 7 bases at V and 4 bases at J; junction bases unmatched: 5. Per the germline V gene, CDR1 is GTSNPN and CDR2 is SVGIG (reference sequence). The CDR3 length is 12 residues.

This clone came up once. The rearrangement joins TRBV15 to TRBJ2-4; perhaps TRBD2 as D (6 bases). The CDR3 length is 15 residues. Looked up from germline, CDR1 is LNHNV and CDR2 is YYDKDF (reference sequence). V lost 2 bases and J lost 9, with 17 bases in between. The CDR3 spells CATSRSGGVWSIQYF. Written as DNA, the CDR3 is TGTGCCACCAGCAGATCCGGCGGGGTATGGAGCATTCAGTACTTC.

The chain is built from TRBV5-4 and TRBJ1-2, with TRBD1 as a possible D gene (6 bases). The germline V gene encodes CDR1 SGHNT and CDR2 YYREEE (reference sequence). The ends were cut back, 1 base at V and 4 bases at J, with 14 bases in the middle. The CDR3 consists of 15 residues. The chain's CDR3 is CASSLRAQGPYGYTF. CDR3 coding DNA: TGTGCCAGCAGCTTGAGGGCCCAGGGGCCCTATGGCTACACCTTC.

The V and J genes are TRBV7-2 and TRBJ2-1; 10 bases align to TRBD1. Germline V gene sequence: CDR1 SGHTA, CDR2 FQGNSA. The CDR3 contains 18 residues. The trim removed 1 base at V and 3 bases at J, leaving 9 bases unmatched. The CDR3 sequence: CASSLGVGGQGSYNEQFF. The CDR3 nucleotides are TGTGCCAGCAGCTTAGGGGTCGGGGGACAGGGGAGCTACAATGAGCAGTTCTTC.

This sequence joins TRBV18 and TRBJ1-2; the D gene is possibly TRBD1 (5 bases). The CDR3 runs 16 residues. Germline CDR1 reads KGHSH; CDR2 reads LQKENI. With 1 base removed from V and 5 bases from J, the gap between germline ends came to 17 bases. CDR3 sequence: CASSPRREGFGYGYTF. CDR3 coding DNA: TGTGCCAGCTCACCACGTAGGGAGGGGTTCGGTTATGGCTACACCTTC.

The chain links TRBV15 to TRBJ1-1; D gene ambiguous. Germline CDR1 reads LNHNV; CDR2 reads YYDKDF (reference sequence). This CDR3 is built from 15 residues. Trimming stripped 0 bases from V and 0 bases from J, with 8 bases between. The CDR3 bases are TGTGCCACCAGCAGAGATCCCAAAATGAACACTGAAGCTTTCTTT. Its protein is CATSRDPKMNTEAFF. Full variable domain (missing parts from reference TRBV15 and TRBJ1-1): DAMVIQNPRYQVTQFGKPVTLSCSQTLNHNVMYWYQQKSSQAPKLLFHYYDKDFNNEADTPDNFQSRRPNTSFCFLDIRSPGLGDTAMYLCATSRDPKMNTEAFFGQGTRLTVV.

The gene calls are TRBV6-4 and TRBJ2-1; the D gene is possibly TRBD1 (5 bases). CDR1 is MRHNA and CDR2 is SNTAGT in the germline V gene. CDR3 size: 12 residues. The V gene lost 2 bases and the J gene lost 10 bases, with 9 bases spanning the gap. The CDR3 loop is CASSDPPGEQFF. The CDR3 DNA reads as TGTGCCAGCAGTGACCCCCCAGGGGAGCAGTTCTTC.

The gene calls are TRBV7-8 and TRBJ1-1; D might be TRBD1 (5 bases). V was pared by 0 bases and J by 5 bases, with 13 bases between. The CDR3 is 15 amino acids. Germline V lookup: CDR1 SGHVS, CDR2 FQNEAQ. The CDR3 region is CASSLAKGRTTEAFF. The DNA of the CDR3 is TGTGCCAGCAGCTTAGCAAAGGGGCGGACGACTGAAGCTTTCTTT.

On this clone itself: The junction shows a germline mismatch at one end, possibly a read error. The J gene is TRBJ2-4, the V gene TRBV19; D remains ambiguous. The V gene's germline CDR1 is LNHDA and CDR2 SQIVND (reference sequence). CDR3 length: 10 amino acids. The CDR3 DNA follows: TGTGCCAGTAGCCACGTCAGTGTCCACTTC. This sequence encodes CASSHVSVHF.